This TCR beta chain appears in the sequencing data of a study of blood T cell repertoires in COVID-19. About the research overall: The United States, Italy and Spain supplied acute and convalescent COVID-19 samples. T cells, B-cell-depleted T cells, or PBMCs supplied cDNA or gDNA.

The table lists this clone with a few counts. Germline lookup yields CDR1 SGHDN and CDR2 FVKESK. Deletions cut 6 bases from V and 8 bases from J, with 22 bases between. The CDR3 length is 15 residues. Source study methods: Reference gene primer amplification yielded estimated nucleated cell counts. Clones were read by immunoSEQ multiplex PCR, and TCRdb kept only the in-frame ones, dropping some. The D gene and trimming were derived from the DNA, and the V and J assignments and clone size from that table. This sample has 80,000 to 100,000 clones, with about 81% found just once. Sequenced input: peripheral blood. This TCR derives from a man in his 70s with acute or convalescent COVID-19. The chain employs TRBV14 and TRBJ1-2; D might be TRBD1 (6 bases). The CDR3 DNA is TGTGCCAGCAGATACGGCAGGGGAGCGGTTGGAGGCTACACCTTC. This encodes CASRYGRGAVGGYTF.